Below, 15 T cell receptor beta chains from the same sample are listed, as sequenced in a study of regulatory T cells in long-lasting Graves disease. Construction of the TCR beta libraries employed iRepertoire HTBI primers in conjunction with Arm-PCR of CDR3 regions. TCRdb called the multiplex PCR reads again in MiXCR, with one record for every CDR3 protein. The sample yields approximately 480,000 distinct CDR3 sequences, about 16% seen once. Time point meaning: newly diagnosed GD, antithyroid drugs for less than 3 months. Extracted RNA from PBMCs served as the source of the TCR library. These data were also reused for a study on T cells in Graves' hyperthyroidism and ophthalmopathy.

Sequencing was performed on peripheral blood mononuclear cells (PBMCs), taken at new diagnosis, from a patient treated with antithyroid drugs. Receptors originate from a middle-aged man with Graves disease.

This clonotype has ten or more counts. DNA of the CDR3: TGTGCCAGCAGCCAAGTATCAGGACTAGCCAAAAACATTCAGTACTTC. Amino acids: CASSQVSGLAKNIQYF. The J gene is TRBJ2-4, the V gene TRBV3-1; a weak D match, TRBD2 (5 bases). The CDR3 has 16 residues. V dropped 1 base and J dropped 0 bases, with 10 bases sitting between them. CDR1 and CDR2 (germline): LGHDT, YNNKEL (reference sequence).

The DNA of the CDR3 is TGCAGCGAAGCAGCCACAGATACGCAGTATTTT. Residues: CSEAATDTQYF. The genes are TRBV29-1 and TRBJ2-3; the D is unclear. Germline V CDR1 and CDR2: SQVTM, ANQGSEA. This CDR3 comprises 11 residues. V lost 7 bases and J lost 2, with 7 bases in between.

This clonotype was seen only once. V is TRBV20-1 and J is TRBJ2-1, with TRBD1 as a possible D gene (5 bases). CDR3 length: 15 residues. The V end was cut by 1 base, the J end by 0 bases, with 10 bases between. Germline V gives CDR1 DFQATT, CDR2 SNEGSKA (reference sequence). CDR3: CSARVGRASYNEQFF. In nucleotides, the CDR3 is TGCAGTGCTAGAGTCGGCAGGGCCTCCTACAATGAGCAGTTCTTC.

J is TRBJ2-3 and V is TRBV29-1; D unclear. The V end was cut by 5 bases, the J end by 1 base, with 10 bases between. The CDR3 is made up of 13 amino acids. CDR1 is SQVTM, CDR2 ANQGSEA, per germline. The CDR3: CSVRKSGTDTQYF. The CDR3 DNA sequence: TGCAGCGTTCGTAAGAGTGGCACAGATACGCAGTATTTT.

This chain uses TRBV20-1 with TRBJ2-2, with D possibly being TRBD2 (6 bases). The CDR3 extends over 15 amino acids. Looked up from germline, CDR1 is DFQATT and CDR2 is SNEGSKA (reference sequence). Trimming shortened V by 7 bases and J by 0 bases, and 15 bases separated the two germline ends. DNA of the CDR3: TGCAGTGTTCCCCGGAGGGTCCCGAACACCGGGGAGCTGTTTTTT. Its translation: CSVPRRVPNTGELFF.

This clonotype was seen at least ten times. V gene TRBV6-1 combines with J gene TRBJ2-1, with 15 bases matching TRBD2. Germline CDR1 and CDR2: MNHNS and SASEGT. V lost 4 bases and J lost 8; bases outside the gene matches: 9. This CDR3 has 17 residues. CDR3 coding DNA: TGTGCCAGCAGTGCCGGGACTAGCGGGAGGAATCGGGATGAGCAGTTCTTC. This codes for CASSAGTSGRNRDEQFF.

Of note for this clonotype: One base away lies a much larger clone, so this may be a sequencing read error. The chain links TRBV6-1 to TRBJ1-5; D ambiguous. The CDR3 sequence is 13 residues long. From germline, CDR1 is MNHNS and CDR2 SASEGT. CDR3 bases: TGTGCCAGCAGTGGACGGAGTAATCAGCCCCAGCGTTTT. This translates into CASSGRSNQPQRF.

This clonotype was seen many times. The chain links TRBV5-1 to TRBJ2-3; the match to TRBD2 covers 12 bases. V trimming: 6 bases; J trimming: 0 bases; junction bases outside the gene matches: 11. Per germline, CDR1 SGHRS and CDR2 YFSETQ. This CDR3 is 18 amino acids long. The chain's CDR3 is CASTGDLAGGPSTDTQYF. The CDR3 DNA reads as TGCGCCAGCACCGGGGACCTAGCGGGAGGGCCCAGCACAGATACGCAGTATTTT.

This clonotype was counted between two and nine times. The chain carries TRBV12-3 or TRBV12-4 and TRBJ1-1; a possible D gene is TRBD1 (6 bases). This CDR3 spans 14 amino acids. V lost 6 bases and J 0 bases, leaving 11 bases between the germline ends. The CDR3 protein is CASSLDSMNTEAFF. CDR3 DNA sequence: TGTGCCAGCAGCCTGGACAGCATGAACACTGAAGCTTTCTTT.

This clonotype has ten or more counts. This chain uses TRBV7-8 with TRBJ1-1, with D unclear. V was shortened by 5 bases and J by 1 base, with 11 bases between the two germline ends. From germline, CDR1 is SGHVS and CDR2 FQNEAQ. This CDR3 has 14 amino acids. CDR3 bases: TGTGCCAGCAGCCCCCTAATGAGGAACACTGAAGCTTTCTTT. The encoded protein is CASSPLMRNTEAFF.

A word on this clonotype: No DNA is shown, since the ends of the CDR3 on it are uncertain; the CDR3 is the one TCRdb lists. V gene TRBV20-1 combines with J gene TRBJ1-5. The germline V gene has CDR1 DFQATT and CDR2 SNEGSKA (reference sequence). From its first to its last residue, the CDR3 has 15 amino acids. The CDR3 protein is CSARDFGEANQPQQF.

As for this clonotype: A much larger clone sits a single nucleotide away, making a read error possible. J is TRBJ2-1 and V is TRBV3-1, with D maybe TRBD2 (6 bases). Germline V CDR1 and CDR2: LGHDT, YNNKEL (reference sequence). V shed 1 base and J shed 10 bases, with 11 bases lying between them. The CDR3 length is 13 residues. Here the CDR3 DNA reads TGTGCCAGCAGCCAAGTTACTAGCTACGAGCAGTTCTTC. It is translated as CASSQVTSYEQFF.

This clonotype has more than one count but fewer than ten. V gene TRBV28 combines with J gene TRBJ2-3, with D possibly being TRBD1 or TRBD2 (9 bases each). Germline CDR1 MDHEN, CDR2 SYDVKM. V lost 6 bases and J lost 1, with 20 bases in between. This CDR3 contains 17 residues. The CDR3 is CASSSPSGTGRTDTQYF. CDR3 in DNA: TGTGCCAGCAGCTCGCCTAGCGGGACAGGGCGCACAGATACGCAGTATTTT.

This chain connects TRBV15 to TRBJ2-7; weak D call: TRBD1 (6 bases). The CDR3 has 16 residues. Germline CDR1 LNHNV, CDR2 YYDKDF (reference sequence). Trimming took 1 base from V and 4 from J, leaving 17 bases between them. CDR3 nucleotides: TGTGCCACCAGCAGAGGCGAGTATCAGGGGTGGTACGAGCAGTACTTC. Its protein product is CATSRGEYQGWYEQYF.

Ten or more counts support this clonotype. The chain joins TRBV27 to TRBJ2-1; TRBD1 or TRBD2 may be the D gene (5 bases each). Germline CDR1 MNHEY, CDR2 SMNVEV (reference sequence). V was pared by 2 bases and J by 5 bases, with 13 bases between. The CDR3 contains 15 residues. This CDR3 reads CASSLTGRGHNEQFF. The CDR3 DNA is TGTGCCAGCAGTTTAACCGGTCGGGGACACAATGAGCAGTTCTTC.